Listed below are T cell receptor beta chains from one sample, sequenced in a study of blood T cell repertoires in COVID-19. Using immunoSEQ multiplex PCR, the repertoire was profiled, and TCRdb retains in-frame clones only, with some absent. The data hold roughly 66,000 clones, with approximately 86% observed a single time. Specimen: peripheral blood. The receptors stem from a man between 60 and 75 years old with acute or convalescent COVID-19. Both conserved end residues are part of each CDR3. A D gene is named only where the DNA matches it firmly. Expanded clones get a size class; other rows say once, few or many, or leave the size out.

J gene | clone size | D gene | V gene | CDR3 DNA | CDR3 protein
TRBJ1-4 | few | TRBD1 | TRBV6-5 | TGTGCCAGCAGTCCGATGAACAGGGGGGGTGAAAAACTGTTTTTT | CASSPMNRGGEKLFF
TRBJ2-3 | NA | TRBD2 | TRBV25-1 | TGTGCCAGCCGCCCCATAGCGGGGGAAAACGCGCAGTATTTT | CASRPIAGENAQYF
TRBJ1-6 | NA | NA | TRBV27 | TGTGCCAGCAGGGACACATCCTATAATTCACCCCTCCACTTT | CASRDTSYNSPLHF
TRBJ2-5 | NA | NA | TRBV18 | TGTGCCAGCTCACCACGAAGGGGAAATGGGGAGACCCAGTACTTC | CASSPRRGNGETQYF
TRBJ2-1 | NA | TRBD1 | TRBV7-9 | TGTGCCAGCAGCTTACTCCCCCGGCCAGGGGGCTACAATGAGCAGTTCTTC | CASSLLPRPGGYNEQFF
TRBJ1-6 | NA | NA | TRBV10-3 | TGTGCCATCAGTGAGCTAGATAGGGGAGGTTCACCCCTCCACTTT | CAISELDRGGSPLHF
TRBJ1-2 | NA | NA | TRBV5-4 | TGTGCCAGCAGCTTGGAGACAGCCTATGGCTACACCTTC | CASSLETAYGYTF
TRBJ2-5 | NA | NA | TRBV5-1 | TGCGCCAGCAGCTTGTACGCGGGTTCCCAAGAGACCCAGTACTTC | CASSLYAGSQETQYF
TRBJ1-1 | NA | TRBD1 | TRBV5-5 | TGTGCCAGCAGCGACAGGGTTAGACAGAACACTGAAGCTTTCTTT | CASSDRVRQNTEAFF
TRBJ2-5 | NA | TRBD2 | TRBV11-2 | TGTGCCAGCAGCCCTCCGGGACTAGGAGAGACCCAGTACTTC | CASSPPGLGETQYF
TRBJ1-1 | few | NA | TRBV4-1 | TGCGCCAGCAGCGACCCTAGGCGAGCCAGCCCTGCGTTTGAGAACACTGAAGCTTTCTTT | CASSDPRRASPAFENTEAFF
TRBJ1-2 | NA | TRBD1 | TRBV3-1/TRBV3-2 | TGTGCCAGCAGCCACAGGGGGGCCAATAACTATGGCTACACCTTC | CASSHRGANNYGYTF
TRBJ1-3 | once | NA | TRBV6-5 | TGTGCCAGCACCCAACCCGGTGGGGGCGCCATATATTTT | CASTQPGGGAIYF
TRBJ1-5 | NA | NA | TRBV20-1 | TGCAGTGCCGGCGGTCAGCCCCAGCATTTT | CSAGGQPQHF
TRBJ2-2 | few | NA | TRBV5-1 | TGCGCCAGCAGCTTGGTACCCCAAGGAGACACCGGGGAGCTGTTTTTT | CASSLVPQGDTGELFF
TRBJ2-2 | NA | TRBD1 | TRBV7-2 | TGTGCCAGCAGCCCGCGACAGGGGGCGAGAACCGGGGAGCTGTTTTTT | CASSPRQGARTGELFF
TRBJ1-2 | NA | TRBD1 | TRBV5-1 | TGCGCCAGCAGCTTTTGGGGAACAGGGGGAACGGATGGCTACACCTTC | CASSFWGTGGTDGYTF
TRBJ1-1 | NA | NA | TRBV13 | TGTGCCAGCAGCTTAGGGACAGTGAACACTGAAGCTTTCTTT | CASSLGTVNTEAFF
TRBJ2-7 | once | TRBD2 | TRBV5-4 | TGTGCCAGCAGCGAGGGACTATTCTACGAGCAGTACTTC | CASSEGLFYEQYF
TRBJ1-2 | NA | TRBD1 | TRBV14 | TGTGCCAGCAGCCAAGACACGACAGGGCTGGCTGAAGGCTACACCTTC | CASSQDTTGLAEGYTF
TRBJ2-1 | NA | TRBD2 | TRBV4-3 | TGCGCCAGCAGCCCCCAGACTAGCGGGGTTAGGAATGAGCAGTTCTTC | CASSPQTSGVRNEQFF
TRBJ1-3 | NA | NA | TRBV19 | TGTGCCAGCCGCCCCCACCGGGGTGGGGACACCATATATTTT | CASRPHRGGDTIYF
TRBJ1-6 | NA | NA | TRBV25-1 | TGTGCCAGTCGGGGGGGGGCGGCTAATTCACCCCTCCACTTT | CASRGGAANSPLHF
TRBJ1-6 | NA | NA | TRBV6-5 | TGTGCCAGCAGTCGTTCCAGGGAAAGGTCACCCCTCCACTTT | CASSRSRERSPLHF
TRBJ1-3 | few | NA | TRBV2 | TGTGCCAGCAGATCCCGAAGAGACATCTCTGGAAACACCATATATTTT | CASRSRRDISGNTIYF
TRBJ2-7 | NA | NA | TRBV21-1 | TGTGCCAGCAGCAGGGACAGGGTCTACGAGCAGTACTTC | CASSRDRVYEQYF
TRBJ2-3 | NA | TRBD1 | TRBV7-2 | TGTGCCAGCAGCTTAGATAGGGGACAGGGTGGAATGGGTGATACGCAGTATTTT | CASSLDRGQGGMGDTQYF
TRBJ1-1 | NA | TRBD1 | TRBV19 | TGTGCCAGTAGTGTCGGGACAGGTAACACTGAAGCTTTCTTT | CASSVGTGNTEAFF
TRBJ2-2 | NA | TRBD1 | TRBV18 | TGTGCCAGCACCGAAGGACAGGGCAACACCGGGGAGCTGTTTTTT | CASTEGQGNTGELFF
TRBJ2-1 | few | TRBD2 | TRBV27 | TGTGCCAGCAGTTGGCAAGCGGGGAGCAATGAGCAGTTCTTC | CASSWQAGSNEQFF
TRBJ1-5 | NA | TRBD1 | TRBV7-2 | TGTGCCAGCAGCTTAGGACAGGGGACCGGGCCCCAGCATTTT | CASSLGQGTGPQHF
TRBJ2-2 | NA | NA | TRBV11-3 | TGTGCCAGCAGCTTAGCGGGGGTTATGAACACCGGGGAGCTGTTTTTT | CASSLAGVMNTGELFF
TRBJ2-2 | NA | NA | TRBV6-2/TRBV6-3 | TGTGCCAGCAGTTACTCGGGCCGGAGGTCCGGGGAGCTGTTTTTT | CASSYSGRRSGELFF
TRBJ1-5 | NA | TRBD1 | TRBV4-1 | TGCGCCAGCAGCCAAGAGCAGCCAGGGGGAAGTCAGCCCCAGCATTTT | CASSQEQPGGSQPQHF